This T cell receptor beta chain emerged from a study of beta chain features in type 1 diabetes. Overall study findings and caveats: Shortening of TCRB CDR3s, moderate but significant, appeared in all four CD4+ subsets of Type 1 diabetes patients. For patients, the naive, central memory and Treg TCRB repertoires appeared more alike than for healthy donors. In these data, an HLA type influence on TCRB rearrangement remained unresolved.

The table lists this clone with a few counts. Its specificity is not known. As every portion of the isolated RNA was reverse transcribed, the sequencing read expressed TCRB transcripts. Data came from immunoSEQ multiplex PCR; TCRdb stores just in-frame clones and leaves some out. The sample includes a few hundred thousand clones, roughly 21% of them seen just once. The CDR3 extends over 11 amino acids. CDR1 and CDR2 (germline): GTSNPN, SVGIG (reference sequence). V gave up 2 bases and J gave up 7 bases, with 8 bases separating them. This chain links TRBV30 with TRBJ1-1; D is perhaps TRBD1 (6 bases). Sequenced material: naive CD4+ T cells from blood. This TCR derives from a woman aged 40 to 50 with type 1 diabetes. The CDR3 coding sequence is TGTGCCTGGAGTTGGACAGTTGAAGCTTTCTTT. Translating gives CAWSWTVEAFF.